This entry describes one T cell receptor beta chain. The germline gene is not matched at one end of the junction; a read error may be the cause. The CDR3 extends over 15 amino acids. Germline V gives CDR1 DFQATT, CDR2 SNEGSKA (reference sequence). This entry is derived from a study of T-cell reconstitution after alpha-beta-depleted transplantation in children. As it was prepared, the TCRbeta library received unique molecular identifiers. TCRdb recomputed calls from the PCR reads with MiXCR, one row per CDR3 protein. The table has about 92,000 distinct CDR3 sequences, approximately 12% seen once. This receptor was taken from a human donor who donated a stem cell graft to a child with inherited bone marrow failure. This sequence joins TRBV20-1 and TRBJ1-2, with D tentatively TRBD1 (5 bases). Sequences were derived from PBMCs from the stem cell graft donor, sampled from the stem cell graft. CDR3 sequence (DNA): TGCAGTGCTAGAGTCCCCTGGGGCCTTAACGATGGCCACACCTTC. It translates to CSARVPWGLNDGHTF.